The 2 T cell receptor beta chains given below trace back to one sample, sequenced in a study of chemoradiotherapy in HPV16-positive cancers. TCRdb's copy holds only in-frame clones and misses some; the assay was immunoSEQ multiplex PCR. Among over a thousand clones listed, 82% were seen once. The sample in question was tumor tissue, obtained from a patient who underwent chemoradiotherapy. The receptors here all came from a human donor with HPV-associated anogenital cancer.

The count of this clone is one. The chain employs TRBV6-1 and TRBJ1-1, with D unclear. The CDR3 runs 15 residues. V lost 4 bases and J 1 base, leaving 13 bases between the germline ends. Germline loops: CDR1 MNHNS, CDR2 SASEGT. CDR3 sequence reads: CASSAGRAENTEAFF. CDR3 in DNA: TGTGCCAGCAGTGCCGGCCGGGCCGAGAACACTGAAGCTTTCTTT.

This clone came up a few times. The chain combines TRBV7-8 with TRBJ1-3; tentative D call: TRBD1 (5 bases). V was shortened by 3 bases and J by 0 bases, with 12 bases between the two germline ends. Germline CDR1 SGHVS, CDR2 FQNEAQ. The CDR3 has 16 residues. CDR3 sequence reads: CASSLDGAVSGNTIYF. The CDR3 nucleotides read TGTGCCAGCAGCTTGGACGGGGCTGTCTCTGGAAACACCATATATTTT.